These 23 T cell receptor beta chains came from one sample sequenced in a study of regulatory T cells in long-lasting Graves disease. Construction of TCR beta libraries relied on iRepertoire HTBI primers and on Arm-PCR targeting CDR3 regions. MiXCR was run by TCRdb on the multiplex PCR reads, yielding one entry per CDR3 protein. The sample yields about 240,000 distinct CDR3 sequences, 20% to 25% seen once. Described time point: newly diagnosed GD, antithyroid drugs for less than 3 months. Extracted PBMC RNA gave rise to the TCR library. Sequencing was performed on peripheral blood mononuclear cells (PBMCs), taken at new diagnosis, from a patient treated with antithyroid drugs. All receptors come from a female donor with Graves disease.

As to this clonotype: The DNA is omitted, as the CDR3 cannot be located on it reliably, and the CDR3 follows TCRdb's listing. This chain joins TRBV20-1 and TRBJ1-6; TRBD1 is the table's D call, not checked against the DNA. Germline loops: CDR1 DFQATT, CDR2 SNEGSKA (reference sequence). The CDR3 totals 17 residues, both ends included. CDR3 sequence reads: CSASVRGASSYNSPLHF.

In its sample, this clonotype was seen a few times. The gene calls are TRBV4-3 and TRBJ1-4, with D perhaps matching TRBD1 (6 bases). CDR3 length: 16 residues. The germline CDR1 and CDR2 sequences are LGHNA and YSLEER. The ends were cut back, 4 bases at V and 0 bases at J, with 12 bases in the middle. CDR3 region: CASSRGQSATNEKLFF. The CDR3 DNA is TGCGCCAGCAGCCGAGGACAGTCTGCAACTAATGAAAAACTGTTTTTT.

This clonotype has a count of ten or more. This chain joins TRBV18 and TRBJ2-1; tentatively, D is TRBD1 (7 bases). With 6 bases removed from V and 4 bases from J, the gap between germline ends came to 13 bases. Looked up from germline, CDR1 is KGHSH and CDR2 is LQKENI. The CDR3 has 14 residues. CDR3 in DNA: TGTGCCAGCTCGCGGGACAGTTCTTACAATGAGCAGTTCTTC. It is translated as CASSRDSSYNEQFF.

The sample holds many counts of this clonotype. The V gene is TRBV4-1, the J gene TRBJ2-5; D gene ambiguous. Trimming shortened V by 4 bases and J by 3 bases, and 15 bases separated the two germline ends. CDR3 size: 15 residues. Germline V gene sequence: CDR1 MGHRA, CDR2 YSYEKL. The CDR3 reads CASSPHPDWEETQYF. The CDR3 DNA reads TGCGCCAGCAGCCCCCACCCCGACTGGGAAGAGACCCAGTACTTC.

This clonotype was counted at least ten times. This chain links TRBV28 with TRBJ1-5, with D hard to call. The germline V gene encodes CDR1 MDHEN and CDR2 SYDVKM. V was trimmed by 5 bases and J by 2 bases, leaving 10 bases between them. The CDR3 loop spans 14 amino acids. DNA of the CDR3: TGTGCCAGCAGTGGTTCGGTGGGCAATCAGCCCCAGCATTTT. Residues: CASSGSVGNQPQHF.

This clonotype has at least ten counts. The J gene is TRBJ2-2, the V gene TRBV10-3, with TRBD2 identical over 13 bases. CDR3 length: 17 amino acids. Unmatched junction bases numbered 6, after V lost 4 bases and J lost 4 bases. From germline, CDR1 is ENHRY and CDR2 SYGVKD. As DNA, the CDR3 is TGTGCCATCAGTGGGACTAGCGGGGGCGCCGGCACCGGGGAGCTGTTTTTT. Its protein product is CAISGTSGGAGTGELFF.

This clonotype came up many times. The chain has TRBV3-1 and TRBJ2-1; 10 bases match TRBD2. The CDR3 covers 14 residues. Germline CDR1 and CDR2: LGHDT and YNNKEL (reference sequence). V was pared by 1 base and J by 9 bases, with 3 bases of the junction left unmatched. CDR3: CASSQGLAGAEQFF. The CDR3, as DNA: TGTGCCAGCAGCCAAGGCCTAGCGGGAGCTGAGCAGTTCTTC.

This clonotype came up many times. V is TRBV6-1 and J is TRBJ1-1; D is unresolved. Germline V gene lookup returns CDR1 MNHNS and CDR2 SASEGT. The V end lost 5 bases, the J end lost 1 base, and 11 bases lay between the germline ends. The CDR3 spans 14 residues. The CDR3 reads CASSTRTGNTEAFF. The CDR3 nucleotides are TGTGCCAGCAGTACCCGGACGGGGAACACTGAAGCTTTCTTT.

This clonotype was seen ten or more times. This chain joins TRBV5-1 and TRBJ1-1, with a possible D match to TRBD1 (5 bases). This CDR3 is built from 13 residues. Trimming shortened V by 7 bases and J by 1 base, and 11 bases separated the two germline ends. The germline V gene has CDR1 SGHRS and CDR2 YFSETQ. The CDR3: CASGRTGNTEAFF. CDR3 sequence (DNA): TGCGCCAGCGGAAGAACAGGGAACACTGAAGCTTTCTTT. Full variable domain (missing parts from reference TRBV5-1 and TRBJ1-1): KAGVTQTPRYLIKTRGQQVTLSCSPISGHRSVSWYQQTPGQGLQFLFEYFSETQRNKGNFPGRFSGRQFSNSRSEMNVSTLELGDSALYLCASGRTGNTEAFFGQGTRLTVV.

The table lists this clonotype with a few counts. The chain joins TRBV19 to TRBJ1-2; maybe TRBD1 (5 bases). The V gene lost 3 bases and the J gene lost 4 bases, with 12 bases spanning the gap. The CDR3 sequence is 14 residues long. Germline CDR1 LNHDA, CDR2 SQIVND (reference sequence). Written as DNA, the CDR3 is TGTGCCAGTAGTATTACCAGGGAAGGCTATGGCTACACCTTC. This sequence encodes CASSITREGYGYTF.

The rearrangement joins TRBV12-3 or TRBV12-4 to TRBJ1-2; TRBD1 matches at 11 bases. The CDR3 is 16 amino acids. The V and J ends lost 5 bases and 5 bases, in that order; junction bases with no gene match: 10. The CDR3 DNA sequence: TGTGCCAGCAGTCCGTACTCAGGGACAGGGGGTTATGGCTACACCTTC. Protein sequence: CASSPYSGTGGYGYTF.

This clonotype showed up just a few times. One junction end does not reproduce the germline sequence, and a read error may be involved. The chain is built from TRBV27 and TRBJ2-1; 9 nucleotides line up with TRBD1. The germline CDR1 and CDR2 sequences are MNHEY and SMNVEV (reference sequence). The CDR3 is 16 amino acids. CDR3 sequence reads: CASRSGTGRPYNEQLF. The CDR3, as DNA: TGTGCCAGCAGATCCGGGACAGGGAGACCCTACAATGAGCAGCTCTTC.

Details on this clonotype: This clone may be a read error of a much larger clone one base away. The V and J genes are TRBV7-6 and TRBJ2-1; 10 positions match TRBD2. The end of the DNA is better explained by TRBJ2-7, so the J call may be wrong. The CDR3 is made up of 15 amino acids. The germline V gene has CDR1 SGHVS and CDR2 FNYEAQ. DNA of the CDR3: TGTGCCAGCAGCCAAGATAGCGGGGGGATCTGCGAGCAGTACTTC. It is translated as CASSQDSGGICEQYF.

This clonotype showed up many times. This rearrangement joins TRBV28 to TRBJ1-3, with a weak D call TRBD1 (5 bases). V shed 6 bases and J shed 0 bases, with 9 bases lying between them. This CDR3 region has 14 residues. CDR1 and CDR2 (germline): MDHEN, SYDVKM. The CDR3 loop reads CASRWGSSGNTIYF. CDR3 sequence (DNA): TGTGCCAGCAGGTGGGGGAGCTCTGGAAACACCATATATTTT.

This clonotype was observed a few times. This chain uses TRBV18 with TRBJ1-1, with 8 bases matching TRBD1. Germline assignment: CDR1 KGHSH and CDR2 LQKENI. The CDR3 contains 15 residues. V was pared by 2 bases and J by 5 bases, with 7 bases of the junction left unmatched. The CDR3 is CASSPDHRGSTEAFF. CDR3 in DNA: TGTGCCAGCTCACCAGATCACAGGGGGAGTACTGAAGCTTTCTTT. The whole variable domain, remainder taken from reference TRBV18 and TRBJ1-1, is NAGVMQNPRHLVRRRGQEARLRCSPMKGHSHVYWYRQLPEEGLKFMVYLQKENIIDESGMPKERFSAEFPKEGPSILRIQQVVRGDSAAYFCASSPDHRGSTEAFFGQGTRLTVV.

Ten or more counts support this clonotype. The chain recombines TRBV20-1 with TRBJ1-2; D call uncertain. The CDR3 covers 16 residues. The ends were cut back, 3 bases at V and 6 bases at J, with 23 bases in the middle. In germline, CDR1 is DFQATT, CDR2 SNEGSKA (reference sequence). This chain's CDR3 is CSARDPLLAGPHGYTF. CDR3 bases: TGCAGTGCTAGGGATCCTCTTCTCGCAGGTCCCCATGGCTACACCTTC.

This clonotype was counted at least ten times. The chain has TRBV4-2 and TRBJ1-2; D unresolved. Trimming removed 4 bases at V and 2 bases at J, with 8 bases between. The CDR3 length is 13 residues. Germline assignment: CDR1 LGHNA and CDR2 YNFKEQ. The CDR3 spells CASSPDENYGYTF. CDR3 DNA: TGTGCCAGCAGCCCGGACGAGAACTATGGCTACACCTTC.

This clonotype was observed at least ten times. The chain couples TRBV20-1 to TRBJ2-5; D tentatively reads TRBD1 or TRBD2 (6 bases each). Germline V gives CDR1 DFQATT, CDR2 SNEGSKA (reference sequence). There are 15 residues in the CDR3. The V gene lost 6 bases and the J gene lost 2 bases, with 19 bases spanning the gap. Here the CDR3 DNA reads TGCAGTGCCAGAAGGTTGGGGGGCCGACAAGAGACCCAGTACTTC. Translation: CSARRLGGRQETQYF.

The rearrangement links TRBV12-5 to TRBJ1-2, with a possible D match to TRBD1 (5 bases). Per the germline V gene, CDR1 is LGHNT and CDR2 is FRNRAP. Trimming left V 0 bases short and J 4 bases short, with 18 bases between. The CDR3 is made up of 17 amino acids. CDR3 sequence (DNA): TGTGCTAGTGGTTTGGTACGTCCAGGGCATCGATTCTATGGCTACACCTTC. Amino acids: CASGLVRPGHRFYGYTF.

The chain employs TRBV6-1 and TRBJ2-2; D might be TRBD2 (6 bases). V shed 7 bases and J shed 2 bases, with 14 bases lying between them. Germline V lookup: CDR1 MNHNS, CDR2 SASEGT. The CDR3 runs to 15 residues. The CDR3 DNA reads as TGTGCCAGCACCTCCTACGGGGGAAACACCGGGGAGCTGTTTTTT. Translated: CASTSYGGNTGELFF.

This clonotype was seen repeatedly, ten times or more. The gene calls are TRBV18 and TRBJ2-7, with 11 bases aligning to TRBD2. This CDR3 has 14 amino acids. The V gene's germline CDR1 is KGHSH and CDR2 LQKENI. Trimming cost V 3 bases and J 7 bases; bases outside gene matches: 5. In nucleotides, the CDR3 is TGTGCCAGCTCACCTACTAGCGGGAGTAAGGAGCAGTACTTC. This codes for CASSPTSGSKEQYF. Supplemented by reference TRBV18 and TRBJ2-7, the full variable domain reads NAGVMQNPRHLVRRRGQEARLRCSPMKGHSHVYWYRQLPEEGLKFMVYLQKENIIDESGMPKERFSAEFPKEGPSILRIQQVVRGDSAAYFCASSPTSGSKEQYFGPGTRLTVT.

In this sample, this clonotype turned up many times. The chain recombines TRBV5-4 with TRBJ2-1, with TRBD2 matching over 16 bases. V lost 3 bases, J lost 8 bases, and 14 bases stayed unmatched. Germline V gives CDR1 SGHNT, CDR2 YYREEE (reference sequence). This CDR3 is 19 amino acids long. As DNA, the CDR3 is TGTGCCAGCAGCTGGGTTCGGGGGACTAGCGGGAGGGCCGGCGATGAGCAGTTCTTC. It yields the protein CASSWVRGTSGRAGDEQFF.

The sample holds many counts of this clonotype. The chain is built from TRBV5-1 and TRBJ1-2; D might be TRBD1 (5 bases). The CDR3 is made up of 15 amino acids. V was trimmed by 5 bases and J by 0 bases, leaving 14 bases between them. CDR1 is SGHRS and CDR2 is YFSETQ in the germline V gene. In nucleotides, the CDR3 is TGCGCCAGCAGATACTGGGACGCCACTAACTATGGCTACACCTTC. This encodes CASRYWDATNYGYTF.